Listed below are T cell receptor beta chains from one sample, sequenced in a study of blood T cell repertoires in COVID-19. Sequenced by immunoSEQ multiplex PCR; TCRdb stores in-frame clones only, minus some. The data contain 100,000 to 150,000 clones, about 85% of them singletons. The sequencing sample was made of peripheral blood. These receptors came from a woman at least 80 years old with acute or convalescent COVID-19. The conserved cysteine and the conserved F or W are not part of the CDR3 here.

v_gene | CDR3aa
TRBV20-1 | SASKGGRDGYT
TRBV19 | ASSHAGTPPYEQY
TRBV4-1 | ASSQAWRQPPQETQY
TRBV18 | ASSPFPQGASTDTQY
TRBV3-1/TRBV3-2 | ASSSTGGNTIY
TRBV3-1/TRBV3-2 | ASSPSGGAFNEQF
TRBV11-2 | ASSFRGGISEAF
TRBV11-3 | ASSRTTSGGYT
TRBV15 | ATSQGARGGYT
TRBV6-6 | ASSLGTSSSIYGYT
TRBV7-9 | ASSPAPGQGRNGELF
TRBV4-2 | ASSQGASDLYNEQF